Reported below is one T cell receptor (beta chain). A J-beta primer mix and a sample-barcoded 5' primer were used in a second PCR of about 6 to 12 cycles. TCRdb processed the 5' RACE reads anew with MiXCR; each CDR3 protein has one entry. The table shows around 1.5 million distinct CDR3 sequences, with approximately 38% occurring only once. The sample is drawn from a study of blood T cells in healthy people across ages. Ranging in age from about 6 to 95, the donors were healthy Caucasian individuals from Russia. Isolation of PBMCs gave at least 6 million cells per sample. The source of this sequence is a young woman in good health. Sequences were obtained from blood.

CDR3 region: CASRGLAGPAVYEQFF. The CDR3 nucleotides read TGTGCCAGCAGGGGACTAGCGGGTCCTGCGGTATATGAGCAGTTCTTC. The gene calls are TRBV6-5 and TRBJ2-1, with 12 positions matching TRBD2. Per the germline V gene, CDR1 is MNHEY and CDR2 is SVGAGI. There are 16 residues in the CDR3. The V and J ends lost 6 bases and 8 bases, in that order; junction bases with no gene match: 11.